This T cell receptor beta chain was found in a study of CD8 T cells in Susac syndrome. J gave up 4 bases and V 4 bases, and 12 bases lay outside the gene matches. The CDR3 is 16 amino acids. Germline assignment: CDR1 SEHNR and CDR2 FQNEAQ (reference sequence). CD8+ and CD4+ T cells from blood underwent TCR beta sequencing, which was carried out in a high-throughput format. FACS was used to enrich TEMRA cells, whereas the CD8+ and CD4+ T cells were obtained by negative isolation. Reverse transcription of roughly 0.5 to 1 ug RNA was performed with random hexamers. Coverage of TCR beta CDR3 amplification by immunoSEQ multiplex PCR extended to 54 Vbeta and 13 Jbeta. TCRdb passed the immunoSEQ multiplex PCR reads through MiXCR, listing each CDR3 protein once. The sample lists about 200,000 distinct CDR3 sequences, around nine tenths occurring once.

Sequenced input: CD8+ T cells from PBMCs. The chain is built from TRBV7-9 and TRBJ2-7; 8 bases fit TRBD2. This receptor was obtained from a human donor with multiple sclerosis. CDR3: CASSWSLAGKNYEQYF. The CDR3 coding sequence is TGTGCCAGCAGCTGGTCGTTAGCGGGGAAGAATTACGAGCAGTACTTC.